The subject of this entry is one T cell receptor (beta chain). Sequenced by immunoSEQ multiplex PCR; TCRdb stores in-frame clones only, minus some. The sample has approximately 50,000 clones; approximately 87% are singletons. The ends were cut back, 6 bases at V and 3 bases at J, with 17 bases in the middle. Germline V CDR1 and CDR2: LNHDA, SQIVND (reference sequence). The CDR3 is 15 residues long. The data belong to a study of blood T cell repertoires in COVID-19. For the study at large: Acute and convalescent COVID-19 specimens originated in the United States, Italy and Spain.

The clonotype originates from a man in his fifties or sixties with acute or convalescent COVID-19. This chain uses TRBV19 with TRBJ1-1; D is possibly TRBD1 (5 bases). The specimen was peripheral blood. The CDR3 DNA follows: TGTGCCAGTAGCCTTTGGGGCAGGGAGGACACTGAAGCTTTCTTT. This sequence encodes CASSLWGREDTEAFF.